This T cell receptor (beta chain) comes out of a study of human T cells and chemical hapten exposure (dated by TCRdb to the early 2020s). Describing the broader study: For sensitization, 2% DPC in acetone was applied to a 2 cm by 2 cm area of upper inner arm skin. Weekly therapeutic DPC doses were additionally applied to the scalp of patients throughout the roughly 23-week study period. Patch tests used Finn chambers with 0.01% DPC on the upper back, scored after 6 days by International Contact Dermatitis Research Group standards. Alopecia areata with under or over 50% scalp involvement, alopecia totalis and alopecia universalis were represented in the patient cohort, which was mostly female. Libraries were combined into a pool for sequencing, and differences in TCR yield between samples came mainly from small differences in library volumes within the pool. The study tracked peripheral blood TCR repertoire changes in vivo during primary and secondary sensitization to the hapten diphenylcyclopropenone (DPC) in alopecia patients. Blood was sampled from patients pre-sensitization (week 0) and at 2, 6 and about 24 weeks after DPC sensitization. About 27 alopecia patients gave blood for TCR sequencing at one to four time points (pre-sensitization, 2, 6 and 24 weeks). Study-level results and caveats: No change with DPC sensitization was found in the number of TCRs above 1 in 1000 frequency, and no evidence of global repertoire structure alterations was found. A positive correlation was found between the number of PT1 expanded TCRs and patch test score, with significance reached at thresholds 8, 16 and 32 but not 4. Significantly more large CDR3 similarity clusters were formed by expanded TCRs than by pre-sensitization or healthy control sets, consistent with antigen-driven responses. Repeated subsampling changed both the strength of the expansion versus patch-test correlation and the threshold at which that correlation became significant. Because every patient had alopecia, a presumed autoimmune disease, the patients' immune response might differ from that of healthy individuals.

At least ten counts were recorded for this clonotype. Its recognized antigen is unknown. Base qualities were left out, and no much larger clone turns up one base away. The intended sense of this specimen's time point label: patch test 1, 2 weeks after DPC sensitization. Explained via the paper, the treatment or condition label denotes: therapeutic diphenylcyclopropenone sensitization with weekly scalp DPC. At every patch-test visit, the blood draw took place before the patch test was put on. Patients were considered eligible if aged 18 to 70, diagnosed with alopecia and deemed suitable for DPC therapy, and patients were excluded if pregnant. Total RNA was extracted from unfractionated whole blood collected in Tempus Blood RNA tubes. Library generation was performed with RACE. The run used a NextSeq 500. During library preparation, unique molecular identifiers were attached to individual cDNA molecules so that TCRs could be counted in a quantitative, reproducible way. Each blood RNA sample was used to sequence both TCR alpha and TCR beta chains. The original pipeline was this. A median of about 87,000 TCRs per sample was observed, with a range of 23,224 to 690,600. The Decombinator software suite was used to annotate the V, J and CDR3 of the TCR reads. To make PS versus PT1 abundance plots, every sample was subsampled to the same number of TCRs (28,000). TCRs were defined as expanded if absent before sensitization and observed at least eight times at the 2-week time point. Through fastp at Q25 and MiXCR, TCRdb rebuilt clones from the public reads, retaining in-frame beta chains. Identical CDR3 proteins give one entry, which carries the most common genes and DNA. The V and J calls shown here were made by TCRdb, not taken from the authors' results. The sample table contains approximately 110,000 distinct CDR3 sequences; only one count was recorded for 8% to 13% of them. Around 3.5% of the sample lies in the top ten.

The V end loses 5 bases and the J end loses 8 bases, and a stretch of 12 bases separates them. Including the terminal cysteine and phenylalanine, the CDR3 comprises 13 residues. The CDR3 DNA has 39 bases and is translated from base 1. The germline V gene (reference sequence) gives CDR1 as LNHDA and CDR2 as SQIVND. The TCR originated in a woman in her forties with alopecia areata. Some clones in this sample may be carry-over from other donors' samples. The source was whole blood, collected in connection with sensitization to the hapten diphenylcyclopropenone (DPC). The rearrangement joined TRBV19 to TRBJ2-2; the D gene assignment is ambiguous. CDR3 region: CASSLLTGGELFF. The DNA sequence is given as TGTGCCAGTAGTCTCCTGACGGGTGGGGAGCTGTTTTTT.